Sequencing of this T cell receptor (beta chain) was carried out in a study of cytomegalovirus exposure and HLA in healthy donors. Study as a whole: Under 85% of 300 to 450 genotyped donors fell in the Caucasian-associated ancestry cluster. Study results and caveats: Some TCR beta chains (about 180 of them) were listed as cytomegalovirus-associated. The authors later found HLA-associated TCR beta chains more clonally expanded than equally common others.

Unmatched junction bases numbered 5, after V lost 5 bases and J lost 2 bases. The germline V gene encodes CDR1 SNHLY and CDR2 FYNNEI. This CDR3 is built from 15 residues. This clone was observed once. What it recognizes is unknown. The PCR contained 60 Vbeta and 13 Jbeta primers. Some clones are missing from TCRdb's copy, which holds only in-frame ones; the method was immunoSEQ multiplex PCR. The sample consists of about 200,000 clones, 80% to 90% of them appearing once. The gene calls are TRBV2 and TRBJ2-5; 10 positions match TRBD2. The clonotype comes from a man aged 30-40 years in good health and CMV-seronegative. Sequencing was done on a sample of PBMCs. The CDR3 nucleotides read TGTGCCAGCAGTCCGGAGCGGGGGGGTCAAGAGACCCAGTACTTC. Translating it yields CASSPERGGQETQYF.